Below, 17 T cell receptor beta chains from the same sample are listed, as sequenced in a study of T cells after yellow fever vaccination. TCRdb independently ran MiXCR on the 5' RACE reads; one entry per CDR3 protein. The table records around 320,000 distinct CDR3 sequences, approximately 4% of them present only once. This material consisted of PBMCs, taken 15 days after the yellow fever booster vaccination. These receptors originate from a man aged 18-30 years who received the YFV17D yellow fever vaccine.

This clonotype was found a few times. The V and J genes are TRBV12-3 or TRBV12-4 and TRBJ1-1; D is ambiguous. The CDR3 contains 14 residues. The ends were cut back, 7 bases at V and 6 bases at J, with 18 bases in the middle. Here the CDR3 DNA reads TGTGCCAGCACCATGAATGGCCCATGGGCTGAAGCTTTCTTT. It encodes CASTMNGPWAEAFF.

This clonotype was counted at least ten times. V and J are TRBV5-1 and TRBJ2-2; 7 nucleotides agree with TRBD1. V lost 3 bases and J lost 5; bases outside the gene matches: 10. The CDR3 is made up of 16 amino acids. Germline V gene sequence: CDR1 SGHRS, CDR2 YFSETQ. The CDR3 sequence is CASSSRQGIFTGELFF. The CDR3, as DNA: TGCGCCAGCAGCTCTCGACAGGGTATCTTTACCGGGGAGCTGTTTTTT.

At least ten counts were recorded for this clonotype. In DNA, the CDR3 is TGTGCCAGCAGCTTGGGCAAGCAAGAGACCCAGTACTTC. Protein product: CASSLGKQETQYF. The chain employs TRBV7-2 and TRBJ2-5; no reliable D call. The germline gives CDR1 SGHTA, CDR2 FQGNSA. Trimming stripped 3 bases from V and 2 bases from J, with 7 bases between. The CDR3 runs 13 residues.

This clonotype was seen ten or more times. This chain connects TRBV7-2 to TRBJ1-6; D is perhaps TRBD1 (5 bases). Germline V gene data show CDR1 as SGHTA and CDR2 as FQGNSA. The CDR3 is 12 amino acids. Between the trimmed V and J ends, which lost 5 bases and 14 bases, there was a span of 13 bases. The CDR3 DNA reads TGTGCCAGCAGCGAAGACAGCACGTCCCTCCACTTT. Its translation: CASSEDSTSLHF.

This clonotype was counted ten times or more. This chain links TRBV20-1 with TRBJ2-5; 15 bases align to TRBD2. Germline V gene data show CDR1 as DFQATT and CDR2 as SNEGSKA (reference sequence). V was pared by 6 bases and J by 3 bases, with 5 bases of the junction left unmatched. This CDR3 has 15 amino acids. As DNA, the CDR3 is TGCAGTGCGCCTGGACTAGCGGGGGGGAAAGAGACCCAGTACTTC. It translates to CSAPGLAGGKETQYF.

This clonotype has a handful of counts. CDR3 sequence (DNA): TGTGCCAGCAGCTTAGGCGGCGTGACCCAGTACTTC. Translation: CASSLGGVTQYF. V gene TRBV11-2 combines with J gene TRBJ2-5; D is unclear. V gave up 1 base and J gave up 7 bases, with 7 bases separating them. Looked up from germline, CDR1 is SGHAT and CDR2 is FQNNGV. The CDR3 is made up of 12 amino acids.

CDR3 sequence: CASSQMGAGYTF. The CDR3 region has the DNA TGCGCCAGCAGCCAAATGGGCGCCGGCTACACCTTC. The chain links TRBV4-1 to TRBJ1-2; D unresolved. The CDR3 is made up of 12 amino acids. Trimming shortened V by 2 bases and J by 8 bases, and 9 bases separated the two germline ends. Germline V lookup: CDR1 MGHRA, CDR2 YSYEKL.

The chain employs TRBV2 and TRBJ2-7; D not resolved. The CDR3 has 13 amino acids. V dropped 2 bases and J dropped 2 bases, with 7 bases sitting between them. Germline assignment: CDR1 SNHLY and CDR2 FYNNEI. The CDR3, as DNA: TGTGCCAGCAGTGAAACACCAACCTACGAGCAGTACGTC. Its protein product is CASSETPTYEQYV.

Ten or more counts support this clonotype. The V and J genes are TRBV20-1 and TRBJ2-3; 9 bases align to TRBD1. The CDR3 spans 15 residues. Per germline, CDR1 DFQATT and CDR2 SNEGSKA (reference sequence). J lost 4 bases, V lost 6 bases, and 11 bases had no gene match. CDR3 sequence: CSAHSGTGRSDTQYF. In nucleotides, the CDR3 is TGCAGTGCCCACTCCGGGACAGGGCGTTCAGATACGCAGTATTTT.

The V call is TRBV4-3, the J call TRBJ1-5; the D is unclear. The CDR3 extends over 16 amino acids. Trimming shortened V by 0 bases and J by 6 bases, and 15 bases separated the two germline ends. Germline CDR1 and CDR2: LGHNA and YSLEER. The CDR3 region is CASSQDSPTLGQPQHF. CDR3 DNA: TGCGCCAGCAGCCAAGATTCGCCCACACTCGGTCAGCCCCAGCATTTT.

This clonotype appeared a few times. The chain links TRBV29-1 to TRBJ2-1, with D possibly TRBD2 on 6 matching bases. With 3 bases removed from V and 9 bases from J, the gap between germline ends came to 9 bases. Germline V gene lookup returns CDR1 SQVTM and CDR2 ANQGSEA. The CDR3 totals 11 residues. The CDR3 protein is CSVEEGTEQFF. CDR3 nucleotides: TGCAGCGTTGAGGAGGGTACTGAGCAGTTCTTC.

This clonotype occurred many times. This chain joins TRBV10-3 and TRBJ1-1, with D possibly TRBD1 on 5 matching bases. This CDR3 has 12 residues. V was clipped by 6 bases and J by 5 bases, with 10 bases between them. CDR1 ENHRY and CDR2 SYGVKD come from the germline V gene. The CDR3 nucleotides read TGTGCCATCAGGGACCAGGGAACTGAAGCTTTCTTT. It translates to CAIRDQGTEAFF.

This clonotype was seen repeatedly, ten times or more. The chain has TRBV5-6 and TRBJ2-7, with 8 bases fitting TRBD2. Per the germline V gene, CDR1 is SGHDT and CDR2 is YYEEEE. CDR3 length: 11 amino acids. The trim removed 4 bases at V and 11 bases at J, leaving 5 bases unmatched. CDR3 amino acids: CASSPGAGEYF. CDR3 coding DNA: TGTGCCAGCAGCCCAGGAGCGGGGGAGTACTTC.

There are many counts of this clonotype. The chain employs TRBV5-1 and TRBJ2-2; the match to TRBD2 covers 9 bases. Germline CDR1 is SGHRS and CDR2 is YFSETQ. The CDR3 totals 17 residues. V lost 2 bases and J lost 0; bases outside the gene matches: 5. The CDR3 region has the DNA TGCGCCAGCAGCTTCCTAGCGGGGTATTCGAACACCGGGGAGCTGTTTTTT. Translation: CASSFLAGYSNTGELFF. Full variable domain (outside the CDR3, taken from reference TRBV5-1 and TRBJ2-2): KAGVTQTPRYLIKTRGQQVTLSCSPISGHRSVSWYQQTPGQGLQFLFEYFSETQRNKGNFPGRFSGRQFSNSRSEMNVSTLELGDSALYLCASSFLAGYSNTGELFFGEGSRLTVL.

Here the CDR3 reads CASGPTGASGGPTEQYF. The CDR3 DNA follows: TGTGCCAGCGGCCCGACAGGTGCCAGCGGGGGGCCCACCGAGCAGTACTTC. The chain uses TRBV12-3 or TRBV12-4 and TRBJ2-7; 9 nucleotides align to TRBD2. The CDR3 has 17 amino acids. The J segment lost 6 bases and the V segment lost 8 bases, leaving 20 bases of the junction unmatched.

This clonotype was seen ten or more times. This chain joins TRBV7-6 and TRBJ2-7, with D possibly TRBD1 on 5 matching bases. V dropped 3 bases and J dropped 0 bases, with 12 bases sitting between them. CDR1 and CDR2 from the germline V gene are SGHVS and FNYEAQ. CDR3 length: 15 amino acids. CDR3 DNA: TGTGCCAGCAGCTTTAGGACATCAAGCTCCTACGAGCAGTACTTC. This gives the protein CASSFRTSSSYEQYF. Full variable domain (outside the CDR3, taken from reference TRBV7-6 and TRBJ2-7): GAGVSQSPRYKVTKRGQDVALRCDPISGHVSLYWYRQALGQGPEFLTYFNYEAQQDKSGLPNDRFSAERPEGSISTLTIQRTEQRDSAMYRCASSFRTSSSYEQYFGPGTRLTVT.

This clonotype was detected ten times or more. The rearrangement uses TRBV6-2 or TRBV6-3 and TRBJ1-1; 7 bases are shared with TRBD1. Trimming at V came to 4 bases and at J to 5 bases, leaving 7 bases not matched to a gene. The germline V gene has CDR1 MNHEY and CDR2 SVGEGT. This CDR3 has 14 residues. The CDR3 sequence is CASSSASGGTEAFF. The CDR3 nucleotides read TGTGCCAGCAGTTCCGCCTCAGGGGGAACTGAAGCTTTCTTT.